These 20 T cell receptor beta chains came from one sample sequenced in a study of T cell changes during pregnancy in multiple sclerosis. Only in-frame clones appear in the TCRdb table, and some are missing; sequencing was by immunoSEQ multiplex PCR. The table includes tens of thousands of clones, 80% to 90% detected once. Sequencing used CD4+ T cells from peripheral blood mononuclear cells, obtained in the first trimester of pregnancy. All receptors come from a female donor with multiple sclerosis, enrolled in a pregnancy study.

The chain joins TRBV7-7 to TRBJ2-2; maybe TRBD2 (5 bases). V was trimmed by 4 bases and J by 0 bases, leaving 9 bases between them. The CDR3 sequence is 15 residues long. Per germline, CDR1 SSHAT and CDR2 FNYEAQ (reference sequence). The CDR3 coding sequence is TGTGCCAGCAGCTCCTCGGGAACGAACACCGGGGAGCTGTTTTTT. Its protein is CASSSSGTNTGELFF. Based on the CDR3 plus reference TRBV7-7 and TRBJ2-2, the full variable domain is GAGVSQSPRYKVTKRGQDVTLRCDPISSHATLYWYQQALGQGPEFLTYFNYEAQPDKSGLPSDRFSAERPEGSISTLTIQRTEQRDSAMYRCASSSSGTNTGELFFGEGSRLTVL.

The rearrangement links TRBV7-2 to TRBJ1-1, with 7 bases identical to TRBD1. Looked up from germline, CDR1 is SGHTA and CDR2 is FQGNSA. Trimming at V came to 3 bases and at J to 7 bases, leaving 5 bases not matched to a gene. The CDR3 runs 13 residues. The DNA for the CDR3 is TGTGCCAGCAGCTTGGACAGGTGGAATGAAGCTTTCTTT. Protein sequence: CASSLDRWNEAFF.

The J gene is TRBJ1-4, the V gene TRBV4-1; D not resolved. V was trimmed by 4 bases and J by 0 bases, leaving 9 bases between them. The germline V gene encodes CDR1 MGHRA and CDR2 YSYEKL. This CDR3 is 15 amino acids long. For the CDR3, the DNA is TGCGCCAGCAGCCGAGGAATTGCAACTAATGAAAAACTGTTTTTT. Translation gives CASSRGIATNEKLFF.

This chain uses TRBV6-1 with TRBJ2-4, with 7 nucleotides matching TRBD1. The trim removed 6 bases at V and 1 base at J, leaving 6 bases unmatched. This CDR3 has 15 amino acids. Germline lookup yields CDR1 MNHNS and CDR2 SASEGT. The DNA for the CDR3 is TGTGCCAGCAGAGCCGGGACAGAGGCCAAAAACATTCAGTACTTC. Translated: CASRAGTEAKNIQYF.

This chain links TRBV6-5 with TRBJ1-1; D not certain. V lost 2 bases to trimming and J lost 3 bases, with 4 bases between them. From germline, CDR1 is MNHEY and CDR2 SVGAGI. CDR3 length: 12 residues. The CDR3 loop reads CASSYADTEAFF. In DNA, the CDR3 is TGTGCCAGCAGTTACGCAGACACTGAAGCTTTCTTT.

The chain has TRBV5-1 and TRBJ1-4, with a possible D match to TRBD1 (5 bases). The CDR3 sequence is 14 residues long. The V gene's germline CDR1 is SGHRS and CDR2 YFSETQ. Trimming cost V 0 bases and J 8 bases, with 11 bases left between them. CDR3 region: CASSLGQGFEKLFF. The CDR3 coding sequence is TGCGCCAGCAGCTTGGGGCAGGGCTTCGAAAAACTGTTTTTT.

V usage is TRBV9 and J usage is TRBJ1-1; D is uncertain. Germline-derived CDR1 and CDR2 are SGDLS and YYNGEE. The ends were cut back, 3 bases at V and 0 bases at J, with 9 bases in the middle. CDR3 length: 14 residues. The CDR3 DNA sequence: TGTGCCAGCAGCGGGCCGTTCTTGAACACTGAAGCTTTCTTT. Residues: CASSGPFLNTEAFF.

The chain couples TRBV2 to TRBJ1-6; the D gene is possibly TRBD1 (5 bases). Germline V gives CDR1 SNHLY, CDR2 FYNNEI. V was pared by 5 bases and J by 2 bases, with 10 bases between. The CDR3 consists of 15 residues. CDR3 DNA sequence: TGTGCCAGCAGTCTGGACAATCCCTATAATTCACCCCTCCACTTT. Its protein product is CASSLDNPYNSPLHF.

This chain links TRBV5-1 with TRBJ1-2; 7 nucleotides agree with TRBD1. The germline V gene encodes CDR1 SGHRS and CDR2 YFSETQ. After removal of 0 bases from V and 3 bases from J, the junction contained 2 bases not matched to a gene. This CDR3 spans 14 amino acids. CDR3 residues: CASSLDRGDYGYTF. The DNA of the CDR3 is TGCGCCAGCAGCTTGGACAGGGGAGACTATGGCTACACCTTC.

CDR3 sequence (DNA): TGTGCCAGCAGCACCCTCAGGGCTGGGGAGCTGTTTTTT. Translation: CASSTLRAGELFF. The chain has TRBV9 and TRBJ2-2; the D gene is possibly TRBD1 (5 bases). Germline CDR1 is SGDLS and CDR2 is YYNGEE. This CDR3 region has 13 residues. Between the trimmed V and J ends, which lost 4 bases and 8 bases, there was a span of 12 bases.

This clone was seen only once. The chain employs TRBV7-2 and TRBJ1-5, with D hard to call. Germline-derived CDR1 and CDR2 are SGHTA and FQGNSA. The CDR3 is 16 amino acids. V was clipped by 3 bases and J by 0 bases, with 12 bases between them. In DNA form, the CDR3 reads TGTGCCAGCAGCTTTAAGGGAGGCCTTAGCAATCAGCCCCAGCATTTT. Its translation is CASSFKGGLSNQPQHF.

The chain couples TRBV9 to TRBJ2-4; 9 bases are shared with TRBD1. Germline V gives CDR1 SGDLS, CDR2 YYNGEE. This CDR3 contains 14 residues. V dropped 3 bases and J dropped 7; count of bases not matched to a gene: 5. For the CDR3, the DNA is TGTGCCAGCAGCGATAGACAGGGGGACAACATTCAGTACTTC. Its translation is CASSDRQGDNIQYF. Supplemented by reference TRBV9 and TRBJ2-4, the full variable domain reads DSGVTQTPKHLITATGQRVTLRCSPRSGDLSVYWYQQSLDQGLQFLIQYYNGEERAKGNILERFSAQQFPDLHSELNLSSLELGDSALYFCASSDRQGDNIQYFGAGTRLSVL.

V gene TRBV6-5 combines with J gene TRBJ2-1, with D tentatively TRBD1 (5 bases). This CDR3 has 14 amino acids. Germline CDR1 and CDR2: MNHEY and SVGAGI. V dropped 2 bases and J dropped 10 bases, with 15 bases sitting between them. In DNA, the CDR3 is TGTGCCAGCAGTTACCCTACAGGTTCGGACGAGCAGTTCTTC. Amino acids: CASSYPTGSDEQFF.

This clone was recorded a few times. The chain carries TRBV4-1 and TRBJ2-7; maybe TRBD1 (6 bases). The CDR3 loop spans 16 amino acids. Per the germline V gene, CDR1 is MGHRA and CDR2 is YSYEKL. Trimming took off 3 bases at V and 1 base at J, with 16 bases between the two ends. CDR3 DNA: TGCGCCAGCAGCCAGGGATGGGACATCCCGTCCTACGAGCAGTACTTC. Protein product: CASSQGWDIPSYEQYF.

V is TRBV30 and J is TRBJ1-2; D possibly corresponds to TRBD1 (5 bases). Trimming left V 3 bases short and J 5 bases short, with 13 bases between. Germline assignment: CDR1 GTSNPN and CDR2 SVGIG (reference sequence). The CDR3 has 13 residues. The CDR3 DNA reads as TGTGCCTGGAGACCTACAGGATCGTATGGCTACACCTTC. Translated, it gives CAWRPTGSYGYTF.

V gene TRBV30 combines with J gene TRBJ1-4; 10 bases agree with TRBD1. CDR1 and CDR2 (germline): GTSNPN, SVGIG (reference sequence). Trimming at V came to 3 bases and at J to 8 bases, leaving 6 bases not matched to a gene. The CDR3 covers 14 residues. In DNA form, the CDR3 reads TGTGCCTGGAGCCCCGGGACAGGGGACGAAAAACTGTTTTTT. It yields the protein CAWSPGTGDEKLFF.

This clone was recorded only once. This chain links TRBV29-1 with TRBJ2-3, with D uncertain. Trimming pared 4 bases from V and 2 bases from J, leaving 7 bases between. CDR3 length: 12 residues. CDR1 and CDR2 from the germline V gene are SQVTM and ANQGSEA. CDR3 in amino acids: CSVASSTDTQYF. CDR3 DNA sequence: TGCAGCGTTGCCAGTTCCACAGATACGCAGTATTTT.

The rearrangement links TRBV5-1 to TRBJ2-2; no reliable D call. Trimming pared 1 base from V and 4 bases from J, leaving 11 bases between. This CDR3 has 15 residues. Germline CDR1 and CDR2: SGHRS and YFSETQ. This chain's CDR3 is CASSLNRETTGELFF. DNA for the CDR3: TGCGCCAGCAGCTTGAACAGAGAAACCACCGGGGAGCTGTTTTTT.

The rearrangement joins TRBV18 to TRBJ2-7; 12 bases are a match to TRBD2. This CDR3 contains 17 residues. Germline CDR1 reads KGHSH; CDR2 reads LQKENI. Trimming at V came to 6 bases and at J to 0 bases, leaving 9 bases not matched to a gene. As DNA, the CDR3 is TGTGCCAGCTCCCTTGGACTAGCGGGACCCAGCTCCTACGAGCAGTACTTC. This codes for CASSLGLAGPSSYEQYF. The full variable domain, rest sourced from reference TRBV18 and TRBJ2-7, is NAGVMQNPRHLVRRRGQEARLRCSPMKGHSHVYWYRQLPEEGLKFMVYLQKENIIDESGMPKERFSAEFPKEGPSILRIQQVVRGDSAAYFCASSLGLAGPSSYEQYFGPGTRLTVT.

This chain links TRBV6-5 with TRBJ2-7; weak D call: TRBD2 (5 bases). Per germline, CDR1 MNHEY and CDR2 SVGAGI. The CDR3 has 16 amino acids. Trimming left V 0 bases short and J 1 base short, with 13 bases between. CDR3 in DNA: TGTGCCAGCAGTTACTCGATAGGGAGAGTGTCCTACGAGCAGTACTTC. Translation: CASSYSIGRVSYEQYF.